These T cell receptor beta chains were read from a single sample in a study of shared clonotypes between healthy human individuals. The data were produced by immunoSEQ multiplex PCR, yet TCRdb's version contains in-frame clones alone and is incomplete. The repertoire holds roughly 2.6 million clones, with approximately 90% as singletons. The specimen was naive CD4+ T cells sorted from blood. All receptors derive from a young man in good health. The CDR3 runs from the conserved cysteine through the conserved F or W. A D gene is named only where the DNA matches it firmly. Expanded clones are given a class, and other clones once, few, many or no size at all.

clone size	V gene	D gene	J gene	CDR3 DNA	CDR3 protein
.	TRBV28	.	TRBJ2-5	TGTGCCAGCAGTTACTCAGGGAAACAAGAGACCCAGTACTTC	CASSYSGKQETQYF
.	TRBV5-1	.	TRBJ1-5	TGCGCCAGCAGCTTGGAAGGTCGCGGGGATCAGCCCCAGCATTTT	CASSLEGRGDQPQHF
.	TRBV5-5	TRBD1	TRBJ2-7	TGTGCCAGCAGGCCCTACGGGACAGGGGTCTACGAGCAGTACTTC	CASRPYGTGVYEQYF
.	TRBV7-2	TRBD1	TRBJ1-2	TGTGCCAGCAGCCCCGCGCCAGCAGGGGGGTATGGCTACACCTTC	CASSPAPAGGYGYTF
.	TRBV4-1	.	TRBJ2-5	TGCGCCAGCAGCTCAGGACTACCAGAAGAGACCCAGTACTTC	CASSSGLPEETQYF
.	TRBV7-9	.	TRBJ2-4	TGTGCCAGCAGCTTAGAGGGAGGAACGAAAGCCAAAAACATTCAGTACTTC	CASSLEGGTKAKNIQYF
.	TRBV5-4	TRBD1	TRBJ2-5	TGTGCCAGCAGCCATGAGACAGGGGGCGTAGAGACCCAGTACTTC	CASSHETGGVETQYF
.	TRBV28	.	TRBJ2-7	TGTGCCAGCAGTTTACGGGACTCCGGCGGGGACTTC	CASSLRDSGGDF
.	TRBV10-3	TRBD1	TRBJ1-4	TGTGCCATCAGTGTGGACAGGGGTAATGAAAAACTGTTTTTT	CAISVDRGNEKLFF
.	TRBV27	.	TRBJ1-3	TGTGCCAGCAGTTTCAGTGCGGGAAACACCATATATTTT	CASSFSAGNTIYF
.	TRBV21-1	.	TRBJ2-5	TGTGCCAGCAGCAAGCGACAGGGCCCCTCCGAGACCCAGTACTTC	CASSKRQGPSETQYF
.	TRBV18	.	TRBJ1-3	TGTGCCAGCTCACAGGGACGGTCTGGAAACACCATATATTTT	CASSQGRSGNTIYF
.	TRBV6-5	TRBD1	TRBJ1-1	TGTGCCAGCAGCACGAGACAGGGTACCGCGTCGGCTTTCTTT	CASSTRQGTASAFF
.	TRBV19	TRBD1	TRBJ2-3	TGTGCCAGTCGGTACAGGGGAAGCACAGATACGCAGTATTTT	CASRYRGSTDTQYF
.	TRBV18	.	TRBJ2-5	TGTGCCAGCTCACCATCGTACCAAGAGACCCAGTACTTC	CASSPSYQETQYF
.	TRBV5-4	TRBD2	TRBJ2-3	TGTGCCAGCAGCTTGGGGACTAGCAGTCGCACAGATACGCAGTATTTT	CASSLGTSSRTDTQYF
.	TRBV28	.	TRBJ2-2	TGTGCCAGCACCAGGGATTACGGGGAGCTGTTTTTT	CASTRDYGELFF
.	TRBV5-6	.	TRBJ1-3	TGTGCCAGCAGACGGAAGGGAACGGGTAACACCATATATTTT	CASRRKGTGNTIYF
once	TRBV5-1	.	TRBJ1-1	TGCGCCAGCAGCTTGGCGTCAGAGAGTTTCAGGGCCGAAGCTTTCTTT	CASSLASESFRAEAFF
few	TRBV6-1	.	TRBJ1-1	TGTGCCAGCACACCGTGGCAGAACACTGAAGCTTTCTTT	CASTPWQNTEAFF
.	TRBV29-1	.	TRBJ1-2	TGCAGCGTTGGAGGCTCAGGCTACACCTTC	CSVGGSGYTF
.	TRBV6-5	TRBD1	TRBJ2-7	TGTGCCAGCAGTACGAGCCGGGACAGGCCTTGGGGGCAGTACTTC	CASSTSRDRPWGQYF
.	TRBV6-5	TRBD2	TRBJ2-3	TGTGCCAGCAGTGGGGGGGGAGGGGCAGATACGCAGTATTTT	CASSGGGGADTQYF
.	TRBV18	.	TRBJ1-3	TGTGCCAGCTCACCAGAAGGCCAGGGGAGAAACACCATATATTTT	CASSPEGQGRNTIYF
.	TRBV30	.	TRBJ2-7	TGTGCCTACTACCCACAGGGTAGCTCCTACGAGCAGTACTTC	CAYYPQGSSYEQYF
once	TRBV14	TRBD2	TRBJ2-1	TGTGCCAGCAGCCCCCAGGGACTACCATCCTACAATGAGCAGTTCTTC	CASSPQGLPSYNEQFF
.	TRBV5-1	TRBD1	TRBJ2-2	TGCGCCAGTTCACCCGCCTCCGGGACAGGGGGAACCGGGGAGCTGTTTTTT	CASSPASGTGGTGELFF
.	TRBV5-4	TRBD2	TRBJ2-3	TGTGCCAGCAGCGCAAGCGGGGGGGCAGGCACAGATACGCAGTATTTT	CASSASGGAGTDTQYF
.	TRBV5-1	.	TRBJ1-4	TGCGCCAGCAGCCCTCTAGCAACTAATGAAAAACTGTTTTTT	CASSPLATNEKLFF
.	TRBV18	.	TRBJ1-2	TGTGCCAGCTCACCACAGGGGTATGGCTACACCTTC	CASSPQGYGYTF
.	TRBV27	.	TRBJ2-7	TGTGCCAGCATCAGACGGCGCAACCTCCCCCGGGGGCAGTACTTC	CASIRRRNLPRGQYF
.	TRBV27	.	TRBJ2-5	TGTGCCAGCAGTTTATCGGTGGGGGCAGGGGAAGAGACCCAGTACTTC	CASSLSVGAGEETQYF
.	TRBV19	.	TRBJ2-3	TGTGCCAGTAAGAAGGGACCAACAGATACGCAGTATTTT	CASKKGPTDTQYF
.	TRBV14	.	TRBJ2-7	TGTGCCAGCAGCCAAGCCCCTGTGGACCTCGAGCAGTACTTC	CASSQAPVDLEQYF
.	TRBV7-9	.	TRBJ2-5	TGTGCCAGCAGCCCGACAGCCACGCTGGGGGAGACCCAGTACTTC	CASSPTATLGETQYF
.	TRBV7-2	TRBD1	TRBJ2-7	TGTGCCAGCAGCTATGACAGGGGCGCCCTGTACGAGCAGTACTTC	CASSYDRGALYEQYF
.	TRBV21-1	.	TRBJ1-5	TGTGCCAGCAGCATGACAGGGGGACCTAGCAATCAGCCCCAGCATTTT	CASSMTGGPSNQPQHF
.	TRBV18	.	TRBJ1-2	TGTGCCAGCTCACCCCTCGGCGACACAAACTATGGCTACACCTTC	CASSPLGDTNYGYTF
.	TRBV28	TRBD2	TRBJ2-7	TGTGCCAGCAGTTCCCGGGGGGTAGCTGATTACGAGCAGTACTTC	CASSSRGVADYEQYF
.	TRBV21-1	.	TRBJ1-1	TGTGCCAGCAGCATAACCCCGACGGACACTGAAGCTTTCTTT	CASSITPTDTEAFF
few	TRBV19	.	TRBJ1-6	TGTGCCAGTAGTGGGCGAGGAGCCTATAATTCACCCCTCCACTTT	CASSGRGAYNSPLHF
.	TRBV29-1	.	TRBJ2-1	TGCAGCGTAAAGCTTCAGAGCTCCTACAATGAGCAGTTCTTC	CSVKLQSSYNEQFF
.	TRBV19	.	TRBJ1-2	TGTGCCAGTAGTATGGGGACATACTCAGCTAACTATGGCTACACCTTC	CASSMGTYSANYGYTF
.	TRBV21-1	.	TRBJ2-3	TGTGCCAGCAGCAAGCCCGGGAGGGAAGTTGAGGATACGCAGTATTTT	CASSKPGREVEDTQYF
.	TRBV4-1	.	TRBJ1-4	TGCGCCAGCAGCTCAATAGGAGGGGCAACTAATGAAAAACTGTTTTTT	CASSSIGGATNEKLFF
.	TRBV21-1	.	TRBJ2-4	TGTGCCAGCAGGTCTTGGCTACAGCAAAGAAAAAACATTCAGTACTTC	CASRSWLQQRKNIQYF
.	TRBV7-2	.	TRBJ2-5	TGTGCCAGCAGCTTAGAGGCGGTGTCAAGAGGGACCCAGTACTTC	CASSLEAVSRGTQYF
.	TRBV25-1	.	TRBJ2-7	TGTGCCAGCAGGGCCACCGAGCAGTACTTC	CASRATEQYF
.	TRBV9	TRBD2	TRBJ2-7	TGTGCCAGCAGCTCAGCATCGACGGGGGGGATATACGAGCAGTACTTC	CASSSASTGGIYEQYF
.	TRBV7-7	.	TRBJ1-4	TGTGCTAGCAGCTTAGGGGCAGGGCCTGGTGAAAAACTGTTTTTT	CASSLGAGPGEKLFF
.	TRBV2	.	TRBJ2-3	TGTGCCAGCAGTCTGGCCGGGGCACCTCTTGATACGCAGTATTTT	CASSLAGAPLDTQYF
.	TRBV29-1	TRBD1	TRBJ2-1	TGCAGCGTTGGGGGACAGGGGAGCTTCTTC	CSVGGQGSFF
.	TRBV28	.	TRBJ1-6	TGTGCCAGCATCCCCGGGACAAAGAATTCACCCCTCCACTTT	CASIPGTKNSPLHF
.	TRBV6-5	TRBD2	TRBJ2-3	TGTGCCAGCAGTTCTCGACTAGCGGGAGTGTCAGATACGCAGTATTTT	CASSSRLAGVSDTQYF